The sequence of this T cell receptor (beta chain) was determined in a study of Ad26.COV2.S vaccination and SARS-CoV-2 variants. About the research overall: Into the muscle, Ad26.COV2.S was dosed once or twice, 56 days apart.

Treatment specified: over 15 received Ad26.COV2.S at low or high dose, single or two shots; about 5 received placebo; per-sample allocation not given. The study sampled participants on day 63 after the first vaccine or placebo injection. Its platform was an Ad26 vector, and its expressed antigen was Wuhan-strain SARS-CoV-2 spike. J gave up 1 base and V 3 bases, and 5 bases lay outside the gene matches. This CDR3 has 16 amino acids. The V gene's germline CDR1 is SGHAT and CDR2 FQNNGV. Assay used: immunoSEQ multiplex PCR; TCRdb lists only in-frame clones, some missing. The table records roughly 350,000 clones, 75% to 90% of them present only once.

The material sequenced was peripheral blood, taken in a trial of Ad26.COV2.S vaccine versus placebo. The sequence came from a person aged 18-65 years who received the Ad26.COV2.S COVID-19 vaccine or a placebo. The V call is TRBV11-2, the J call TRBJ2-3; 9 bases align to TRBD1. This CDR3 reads CASSLGTGRGTDTQYF. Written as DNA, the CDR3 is TGTGCCAGCAGCTTGGGGACAGGGAGGGGCACAGATACGCAGTATTTT.